The 20 T cell receptor beta chains below come from one sample, sequenced in a study of blood T cells in healthy people across ages. A second about 7 to 11 cycle PCR used barcoded and J-beta primers. MiXCR, applied by TCRdb to the 5' RACE reads, yields one record per CDR3 protein. The repertoire has hundreds of thousands of distinct CDR3 sequences, 45% to 70% of them found once; the top ten carry around 24%. Sequencing was done on a sample of blood. These receptor sequences come from a man in his forties or fifties in good health.

For the CDR3, the DNA is TGCAGCGTGACCTCCGGGACAGGGGCTACCCAGCATTTT. Amino acid sequence: CSVTSGTGATQHF. The rearrangement uses TRBV29-1 and TRBJ1-5; TRBD1 agrees at 10 bases. The CDR3 consists of 13 residues. With 6 bases clipped from V and 11 bases from J, the junction kept 10 bases outside the gene matches. The germline CDR1 and CDR2 sequences are SQVTM and ANQGSEA.

The rearrangement joins TRBV3-1 to TRBJ2-1, with D hard to call. The germline V and J ends were trimmed by 0 bases and 4 bases, with 13 bases remaining between them. The germline V gene has CDR1 LGHDT and CDR2 YNNKEL (reference sequence). The CDR3 contains 16 residues. CDR3 amino acids: CASSQDHRWQYNEQFF. Here the CDR3 DNA reads TGTGCCAGCAGCCAAGATCACCGGTGGCAGTACAATGAGCAGTTCTTC.

This clonotype was detected a few times. This chain's CDR3 is CSARVFGTGNTDTQYF. In DNA form, the CDR3 reads TGCAGTGCTAGAGTTTTCGGGACAGGGAACACAGATACGCAGTATTTT. The rearrangement links TRBV20-1 to TRBJ2-3; 9 bases fit TRBD1. CDR1 is DFQATT and CDR2 is SNEGSKA in the germline V gene (reference sequence). CDR3 length: 16 residues. After removal of 1 base from V and 2 bases from J, the junction contained 7 bases not matched to a gene.

V gene TRBV5-1 combines with J gene TRBJ2-5; TRBD2 matches at 14 bases. Per the germline V gene, CDR1 is SGHRS and CDR2 is YFSETQ. This CDR3 is 15 amino acids long. After removal of 5 bases from V and 11 bases from J, the junction contained 11 bases not matched to a gene. This CDR3 reads CASSSTSGRVSEQYF. The CDR3 bases are TGCGCCAGCAGTTCGACTAGCGGGAGGGTGAGTGAGCAGTACTTC.

This clonotype was picked up one time. The chain links TRBV7-8 to TRBJ2-7; D possibly corresponds to TRBD2 (5 bases). This CDR3 contains 16 residues. The germline V gene encodes CDR1 SGHVS and CDR2 FQNEAQ. V gave up 1 base and J gave up 6 bases, with 19 bases separating them. CDR3 protein: CASSLGGTPRGGEQYF. CDR3 sequence (DNA): TGTGCCAGCAGCTTAGGGGGAACGCCTCGAGGAGGCGAGCAGTACTTC.

V gene TRBV20-1 combines with J gene TRBJ2-3, with TRBD2 identical over 7 bases. Germline V gene sequence: CDR1 DFQATT, CDR2 SNEGSKA (reference sequence). CDR3 length: 15 amino acids. The trim removed 0 bases at V and 2 bases at J, leaving 5 bases unmatched. In DNA form, the CDR3 reads TGCAGTGCTAGAGAGACCGGGACTATCACAGATACGCAGTATTTT. It yields the protein CSARETGTITDTQYF.

This clonotype came up many times. This rearrangement joins TRBV6-2 or TRBV6-3 to TRBJ2-5; 9 bases agree with TRBD2. Germline assignment: CDR1 MNHEY and CDR2 SVGEGT. Trimming removed 6 bases from V and 3 bases from J; junction bases left unmatched: 2. The CDR3 is 13 amino acids. This CDR3 reads CASSRLAEETQYF. The CDR3 nucleotides are TGTGCCAGCAGCCGACTAGCGGAAGAGACCCAGTACTTC.

This clonotype was observed a few times. This chain links TRBV28 with TRBJ2-7, with D hard to call. CDR1 is MDHEN, CDR2 SYDVKM, per germline. Trimming stripped 3 bases from V and 2 bases from J, with 11 bases between. The CDR3 is 14 residues long. Here the CDR3 DNA reads TGTGCCAGCAGTTTTGGCGGATTGACCTACGAGCAGTACTTC. This encodes CASSFGGLTYEQYF.

The rearrangement uses TRBV5-1 and TRBJ2-3, with 8 positions matching TRBD1. Germline V gene lookup returns CDR1 SGHRS and CDR2 YFSETQ. The CDR3 sequence is 13 residues long. J was trimmed by 5 bases and V by 3 bases; bases with no gene match: 2. The CDR3 DNA sequence: TGCGCCAGCAGCTGGACAGGGCAAGATACGCAGTATTTT. Translating gives CASSWTGQDTQYF. Using reference TRBV5-1 and TRBJ2-3 for the parts outside the CDR3, the full variable domain is KAGVTQTPRYLIKTRGQQVTLSCSPISGHRSVSWYQQTPGQGLQFLFEYFSETQRNKGNFPGRFSGRQFSNSRSEMNVSTLELGDSALYLCASSWTGQDTQYFGPGTRLTVL.

Only a few counts were recorded for this clonotype. The V gene is TRBV20-1, the J gene TRBJ2-7, with 8 bases lining up with TRBD1. With V trimmed by 5 bases and J by 0 bases, 3 bases remained unmatched. The CDR3 has 13 residues. CDR1 and CDR2 (germline): DFQATT, SNEGSKA (reference sequence). In nucleotides, the CDR3 is TGCAGTGCTGGGGACAGGAACTCCTACGAGCAGTACTTC. Protein product: CSAGDRNSYEQYF.

J is TRBJ2-3 and V is TRBV10-3; 9 bases are a match to TRBD1. This CDR3 is built from 14 residues. J lost 2 bases, V lost 8 bases, and 5 bases had no gene match. CDR1 is ENHRY, CDR2 SYGVKD, per germline. The CDR3 region is CAIAQQGATDTQYF. The CDR3 bases are TGTGCCATCGCCCAACAGGGGGCCACAGATACGCAGTATTTT.

The CDR3 coding sequence is TGTGCCATCATGGACAGGGGTGAAGAGACCCAGTACTTC. It is translated as CAIMDRGEETQYF. J is TRBJ2-5 and V is TRBV10-3, with 9 nucleotides matching TRBD1. The CDR3 is 13 residues long. Germline trimming cut 7 bases from V and 3 bases from J; bases unmatched to any gene: 3. Per the germline V gene, CDR1 is ENHRY and CDR2 is SYGVKD.

This chain connects TRBV12-3 or TRBV12-4 to TRBJ2-7; D remains unclear. V lost 5 bases to trimming and J lost 2 bases, with 13 bases between them. This CDR3 has 14 residues. CDR3: CASSATAIPYEQYF. DNA of the CDR3: TGTGCCAGCAGTGCAACAGCTATCCCCTACGAGCAGTACTTC.

This chain uses TRBV2 with TRBJ1-2; D ambiguous. Germline-derived CDR1 and CDR2 are SNHLY and FYNNEI. The V end was cut by 4 bases, the J end by 3 bases, with 9 bases between. This CDR3 is built from 13 residues. The DNA of the CDR3 is TGTGCCAGCAGTGGACACATGGACTATGGCTACACCTTC. It yields the protein CASSGHMDYGYTF.

The rearrangement uses TRBV20-1 and TRBJ2-1, with 7 bases fitting TRBD2. Trimming took 3 bases from V and 4 from J; bases not matched to a gene: 15. The CDR3 runs 17 residues. CDR1 and CDR2 (germline): DFQATT, SNEGSKA (reference sequence). Written as DNA, the CDR3 is TGCAGTGCTAGTCGCTTGTCGGCTAGCGGAGATTACAATGAGCAGTTCTTC. It is translated as CSASRLSASGDYNEQFF.

This clonotype has a handful of counts. V and J are TRBV9 and TRBJ2-4; D is perhaps TRBD2 (5 bases). Trimming shortened V by 0 bases and J by 4 bases, and 11 bases separated the two germline ends. Germline lookup yields CDR1 SGDLS and CDR2 YYNGEE. This CDR3 has 15 amino acids. This chain's CDR3 is CASSVVPSSKNIQYF. CDR3 DNA: TGTGCCAGCAGCGTAGTCCCTAGCTCGAAAAACATTCAGTACTTC.

In this sample, this clonotype turned up a few times. This may be a read error, as it is one base from a much larger clone. This rearrangement joins TRBV7-9 to TRBJ2-1; possibly TRBD2 for D (5 bases). The J call may be mistaken, given a closer DNA end match to TRBJ2-7. This CDR3 spans 16 amino acids. CDR1 is SEHNR and CDR2 is FQNEAQ in the germline V gene (reference sequence). The chain's CDR3 is CASSLIGVSPYNEQYF. The CDR3 coding sequence is TGTGCCAGCAGCTTAATCGGGGTCTCGCCCTACAATGAGCAGTACTTC.

About this clonotype itself: One junction end disagrees with the germline gene, perhaps due to a read error. The V call is TRBV19, the J call TRBJ1-2; D call uncertain. Germline V lookup: CDR1 LNHDA, CDR2 SQIVND (reference sequence). The CDR3 is made up of 12 amino acids. The CDR3 loop reads CASSIADYGYTF. The CDR3 DNA sequence: TGTGCCAGCAGTATAGCGGATTATGGCTACACCTTC.

This chain links TRBV9 with TRBJ2-5, with TRBD2 matching 11 bases. V shed 0 bases, J shed 1 base, and the junction held 5 bases outside the gene matches. This CDR3 is built from 17 residues. From germline, CDR1 is SGDLS and CDR2 YYNGEE. CDR3 in amino acids: CASSVGSGGATQETQYF. In nucleotides, the CDR3 is TGTGCCAGCAGCGTAGGTAGCGGGGGGGCGACCCAAGAGACCCAGTACTTC.

For the CDR3, the DNA is TGTGCCAGCAGCCAAAGGGGGGGCTCTCAGCCCCAGCATTTT. Translating gives CASSQRGGSQPQHF. The chain employs TRBV12-3 or TRBV12-4 and TRBJ1-5, with D perhaps TRBD1 (6 bases). The CDR3 has 14 amino acids. The V end was cut by 6 bases, the J end by 6 bases, with 15 bases between.